This T cell receptor (beta chain) originates from a study of blood T cell repertoires in COVID-19. Looking at the study overall: Researchers got acute and convalescent COVID-19 samples from the United States, Italy and Spain.

The germline V gene has CDR1 LGHDT and CDR2 YNNKEL (reference sequence). The CDR3 is made up of 14 amino acids. The V end was cut by 1 base, the J end by 5 bases, with 11 bases between. Repertoires were generated with immunoSEQ multiplex PCR, while TCRdb's copy carries only in-frame clones and drops some. The sample carries about 81,000 clones, approximately 89% recorded once. This clone appeared a few times. The chain carries TRBV3-1 (or the pseudogene TRBV3-2) and TRBJ1-1; D gene unclear. What was sequenced was peripheral blood. The TCR sequence derives from a man between 65 and 85 years old with active or convalescent COVID-19. CDR3 DNA: TGTGCCAGCAGCCAAGGATGGTTCGGGACTGAAGCTTTCTTT. As protein: CASSQGWFGTEAFF.